Listed below are T cell receptor beta chains from one sample, sequenced in a study of blood T cell repertoires in COVID-19. The assay was immunoSEQ multiplex PCR, and TCRdb's table has in-frame clones only and misses some. The data hold about 67,000 clones, with 75% to 90% observed a single time. The source material was peripheral blood. These receptors came from a man aged 45-65 years with active COVID-19. Both conserved end residues are part of each CDR3. The order of the fields is CDR3 length, clone size, J gene, D gene, V gene, CDR3 DNA, CDR3 protein. D genes are given only for firm matches. Expanded clones are given a class, and other clones once, few, many or no size at all.

length: 12
size: NA
J: TRBJ1-1
D: NA
V: TRBV27
DNA: TGTGCCAGCAAGGACAGGAACACTGAAGCTTTCTTT
CDR3: CASKDRNTEAFF

length: 14
size: NA
J: TRBJ2-2
D: NA
V: TRBV9
DNA: TGTGCCAGCAGCGTCTACAGGGTTCCCGGGGAGCTGTTTTTT
CDR3: CASSVYRVPGELFF

length: 14
size: NA
J: TRBJ1-1
D: NA
V: TRBV6-2/TRBV6-3
DNA: TGTGCCAGCAGCCCTTTGGGGCAGCAAGTTGAAGCTTTCTTT
CDR3: CASSPLGQQVEAFF

length: 13
size: few
J: TRBJ1-5
D: NA
V: TRBV6-5
DNA: TGTGCCTCCAGGGGCTATAGCAATCAGCCCCAGCATTTT
CDR3: CASRGYSNQPQHF

length: 16
size: NA
J: TRBJ2-5
D: TRBD1
V: TRBV5-4
DNA: TGTGCCAGCAGCTTGGGGGGCGGACAGGGTTTAGAGACCCAGTACTTC
CDR3: CASSLGGGQGLETQYF

length: 14
size: NA
J: TRBJ2-7
D: TRBD1
V: TRBV3-1/TRBV3-2
DNA: TGTGCCAATAAACCGGGACAGGGGCTAGGTGAGCAGTACTTC
CDR3: CANKPGQGLGEQYF

length: 13
size: NA
J: TRBJ2-1
D: NA
V: TRBV27
DNA: TGTGCCAGCAAAATATCCGCGGTCGGTGAGCAGTTCTTC
CDR3: CASKISAVGEQFF

length: 15
size: NA
J: TRBJ1-1
D: NA
V: TRBV29-1
DNA: TGCAGCGTTGAAGATCACCCGACAGTGAACACTGAAGCTTTCTTT
CDR3: CSVEDHPTVNTEAFF

length: 17
size: NA
J: TRBJ2-1
D: TRBD2
V: TRBV4-3
DNA: TGCGCCAGCAGCCAAGATCCGCGGGGGAGGGTGGGAAATGAGCAGTTCTTC
CDR3: CASSQDPRGRVGNEQFF

length: 10
size: NA
J: TRBJ1-1
D: NA
V: TRBV12-3/TRBV12-4
DNA: TGTGCCAGTAAATTGGGCAGGACTTTCTTT
CDR3: CASKLGRTFF

length: 14
size: once
J: TRBJ1-2
D: NA
V: TRBV18
DNA: TGTGCCAGCTCCCCTTTTCCGGGGATCTATGGCTACACCTTC
CDR3: CASSPFPGIYGYTF

length: 17
size: NA
J: TRBJ2-1
D: TRBD2
V: TRBV30
DNA: TGTGCCTGGAGCCCCCCCTCCGGGAGGGGTCCCTACAATGAGCAGTTCTTC
CDR3: CAWSPPSGRGPYNEQFF

length: 13
size: NA
J: TRBJ2-1
D: NA
V: TRBV12-3/TRBV12-4
DNA: TGTGCCAGCAGTTTGCAGGGTTACAATGAGCAGTTCTTC
CDR3: CASSLQGYNEQFF

length: 16
size: once
J: TRBJ2-1
D: TRBD2
V: TRBV5-4
DNA: TGTGCCAGCAGCCCGCGACTAGCGGGAGAGTTCAATGAGCAGTTCTTC
CDR3: CASSPRLAGEFNEQFF

length: 16
size: NA
J: TRBJ1-5
D: NA
V: TRBV6-2/TRBV6-3
DNA: TGTGCCAGCAGTTTTCCGCCGACAGTCCTTCATCAGCCCCAGCATTTT
CDR3: CASSFPPTVLHQPQHF

length: 15
size: NA
J: TRBJ2-1
D: TRBD2
V: TRBV19
DNA: TGTGCCAGTAGTATGGGAATGGGGGACTATCATGAGCAGTTCTTC
CDR3: CASSMGMGDYHEQFF

length: 17
size: once
J: TRBJ1-1
D: TRBD1
V: TRBV9
DNA: TGTGCCAGCAGCGTAGACCCCGGGACAGGGTTGAACACTGAAGCTTTCTTT
CDR3: CASSVDPGTGLNTEAFF

length: 17
size: NA
J: TRBJ2-1
D: TRBD2
V: TRBV6-2/TRBV6-3
DNA: TGTGCCAGCAGTTACTCCTGGTCTAGCGGTGCCCGCCATGAGCAGTTCTTC
CDR3: CASSYSWSSGARHEQFF

length: 14
size: NA
J: TRBJ2-3
D: TRBD1
V: TRBV19
DNA: TGTGCTTGCCGGGACAGGGGCCGCACAGATACGCAGTATTTT
CDR3: CACRDRGRTDTQYF

length: 13
size: NA
J: TRBJ2-7
D: NA
V: TRBV5-1
DNA: TGCGCCAGCAGCCCCGAACAACCTGGCGAGCAGTACTTC
CDR3: CASSPEQPGEQYF

length: 15
size: few
J: TRBJ2-7
D: NA
V: TRBV5-1
DNA: TGCGCCAGCAGCTTCTCAAGACAGCCTTCCTACGAGCAGTACTTC
CDR3: CASSFSRQPSYEQYF

length: 14
size: NA
J: TRBJ1-2
D: NA
V: TRBV3-1/TRBV3-2
DNA: TGTGCCAGCAGCCCACCCCAGACTAGCTATGGCTACACCTTC
CDR3: CASSPPQTSYGYTF

length: 14
size: NA
J: TRBJ2-1
D: TRBD2
V: TRBV27
DNA: TGTGCCAGCACGGGACTAGCTGGATACAATGAGCAGTTCTTC
CDR3: CASTGLAGYNEQFF

length: 13
size: NA
J: TRBJ1-2
D: NA
V: TRBV5-1
DNA: TGCGCCAGCAGCTTCAAGGGGGACTATGGCTACACCTTC
CDR3: CASSFKGDYGYTF

length: 17
size: NA
J: TRBJ1-4
D: NA
V: TRBV7-2
DNA: TGTGCCAGCAGCGAACGAGGCCGGGCCTCAAGGGGTGAAAAACTGTTTTTT
CDR3: CASSERGRASRGEKLFF

length: 14
size: NA
J: TRBJ2-1
D: NA
V: TRBV27
DNA: TGTGCCACCAGGGGCGGGAGATTATACAATGAGCAGTTCTTC
CDR3: CATRGGRLYNEQFF

length: 14
size: NA
J: TRBJ2-7
D: TRBD1
V: TRBV28
DNA: TGTGCCAGCAGTCCCGGGACAGGGGTCATGGAGCAGTACTTC
CDR3: CASSPGTGVMEQYF

length: 16
size: NA
J: TRBJ1-5
D: NA
V: TRBV6-1
DNA: TGTGCCAGCAGTGAACACACAGGGTGGGGCAATCAGCCCCAGCATTTT
CDR3: CASSEHTGWGNQPQHF

length: 14
size: NA
J: TRBJ1-2
D: TRBD1
V: TRBV7-9
DNA: TGTGCCAGCAGCGCTTCGGACAGGGGTTATGGCTACACCTTC
CDR3: CASSASDRGYGYTF

length: 16
size: NA
J: TRBJ2-7
D: NA
V: TRBV7-8
DNA: TGTGCCAGCAGCTTCCTTACAGGCCCCAGGCCCTACGAGCAGTACTTC
CDR3: CASSFLTGPRPYEQYF

length: 15
size: medium-sized
J: TRBJ2-1
D: TRBD2
V: TRBV16
DNA: TGTGCCAGCAGCCAAGGGACTAGCGGGACCAATGAGCAGTTCTTC
CDR3: CASSQGTSGTNEQFF

length: 16
size: NA
J: TRBJ2-3
D: TRBD2
V: TRBV4-1
DNA: TGCGCCAGCAGCCTGGGACTAGCGCACGATACAGATACGCAGTATTTT
CDR3: CASSLGLAHDTDTQYF